The 15 T cell receptor beta chains reported below all come from one sample, sequenced in a study of blood T cell repertoires in COVID-19. Assay used: immunoSEQ multiplex PCR; TCRdb lists only in-frame clones, some missing. The data hold more than 140,000 clones, with about 79% observed a single time. The sample comprised peripheral blood. These receptors came from a woman aged 50 to 65 in a cohort sampled during active or convalescent COVID-19.

This clone was seen just once. The V gene is TRBV6-1, the J gene TRBJ2-7, with 8 bases fitting TRBD2. The CDR3 runs 16 residues. V dropped 2 bases and J dropped 2; count of bases not matched to a gene: 8. CDR1 is MNHNS and CDR2 is SASEGT in the germline V gene. In DNA, the CDR3 is TGTGCCAGCAGTGAACGCCCTGCGGGGGGACCCTACGAGCAGTACTTC. It encodes CASSERPAGGPYEQYF.

The gene calls are TRBV9 and TRBJ2-2; 10 bases match TRBD2. Trimming removed 0 bases from V and 4 bases from J; junction bases left unmatched: 3. Germline-derived CDR1 and CDR2 are SGDLS and YYNGEE. This CDR3 contains 16 residues. The CDR3 coding sequence is TGTGCCAGCAGCGTAGCTAGCGGGGGTATCACCGGGGAGCTGTTTTTT. It is translated as CASSVASGGITGELFF.

V usage is TRBV7-2 and J usage is TRBJ1-4; 7 positions agree with TRBD1. J gave up 5 bases and V 5 bases, and 8 bases lay outside the gene matches. This CDR3 has 15 residues. Germline CDR1 reads SGHTA; CDR2 reads FQGNSA. Here the CDR3 DNA reads TGTGCCAGCAGCGCCGCGACAGGGTGGAATGAAAAACTGTTTTTT. Protein sequence: CASSAATGWNEKLFF.

The gene calls are TRBV5-1 and TRBJ2-5, with a tentative D call TRBD1 (5 bases). This CDR3 has 15 amino acids. Germline V gene lookup returns CDR1 SGHRS and CDR2 YFSETQ. The V end lost 2 bases, the J end lost 3 bases, and 14 bases lay between the germline ends. This CDR3 is CASSFIDGAKETQYF. The CDR3 coding sequence is TGCGCCAGCAGCTTTATTGATGGGGCCAAAGAGACCCAGTACTTC.

J is TRBJ1-2 and V is TRBV2, with TRBD1 matching over 11 bases. CDR1 SNHLY and CDR2 FYNNEI come from the germline V gene. V lost 3 bases to trimming and J lost 8 bases; unmatched junction nucleotides: 5. There are 14 residues in the CDR3. In DNA form, the CDR3 reads TGTGCCAGCAGTGAGAGGACAGGGGGCGGCGGCTACACCTTC. This codes for CASSERTGGGGYTF. Complete variable domain (other parts from reference TRBV2 and TRBJ1-2): EPEVTQTPSHQVTQMGQEVILRCVPISNHLYFYWYRQILGQKVEFLVSFYNNEISEKSEIFDDQFSVERPDGSNFTLKIRSTKLEDSAMYFCASSERTGGGGYTFGSGTRLTVV.

This chain uses TRBV7-2 with TRBJ1-1; the D is unclear. The V gene's germline CDR1 is SGHTA and CDR2 FQGNSA. Deletions cut 2 bases from V and 1 base from J, with 5 bases between. This CDR3 is 13 amino acids long. The CDR3 region has the DNA TGTGCCAGCAGCTTATCAGAGAACACTGAAGCTTTCTTT. Amino acid sequence: CASSLSENTEAFF.

The V and J genes are TRBV23-1 and TRBJ1-2; D unclear. TRBV23-1 is identified as an open reading frame with a role that is uncertain. Trimming left V 0 bases short and J 6 bases short, with 8 bases between. CDR3 length: 13 amino acids. The CDR3 nucleotides are TGCGCCAGCAGTCAATCGAGGCCTGATGGCTACACCTTC. This encodes CASSQSRPDGYTF.

This rearrangement joins TRBV9 to TRBJ2-3, with D hard to call. CDR1 and CDR2 from the germline V gene are SGDLS and YYNGEE. Trimming left V 1 base short and J 3 bases short, with 3 bases between. CDR3 length: 12 amino acids. CDR3 residues: CASSVQTDTQYF. CDR3 bases: TGTGCCAGCAGCGTACAGACAGATACGCAGTATTTT.

This clone showed up just once. This chain joins TRBV7-2 and TRBJ2-2, with 10 bases aligning to TRBD2. This CDR3 spans 14 amino acids. V lost 1 base to trimming and J lost 7 bases; unmatched junction nucleotides: 0. The germline CDR1 and CDR2 sequences are SGHTA and FQGNSA. The CDR3 reads CASSLGTSGGELFF. The CDR3 nucleotides read TGTGCCAGCAGCTTAGGGACTAGCGGCGGGGAGCTGTTTTTT.

The rearrangement uses TRBV4-2 and TRBJ2-1; D gene unclear. Trimming pared 0 bases from V and 9 bases from J, leaving 6 bases between. The length of the CDR3 is 12 residues. The germline V gene encodes CDR1 LGHNA and CDR2 YNFKEQ. DNA of the CDR3: TGTGCCAGCAGCCAAGATGGCCTTGAGCAGTTCTTC. Translated: CASSQDGLEQFF.

The rearrangement links TRBV25-1 to TRBJ2-2; D might be TRBD2 (5 bases). V shed 3 bases and J shed 4 bases, with 12 bases lying between them. The germline CDR1 and CDR2 sequences are MGHDK and SYGVNS. The CDR3 is 15 amino acids. The CDR3 bases are TGTGCCAGCAGTGACACTAGTGGTGGCACCGGGGAGCTGTTTTTT. Protein: CASSDTSGGTGELFF.

The chain links TRBV10-3 to TRBJ1-2; 11 positions agree with TRBD1. The CDR3 runs 16 residues. From germline, CDR1 is ENHRY and CDR2 SYGVKD. With 3 bases clipped from V and 4 bases from J, the junction kept 7 bases outside the gene matches. Here the CDR3 DNA reads TGTGCCATCAGTGATTCCGGGACAGGGGGGCTCTATGGCTACACCTTC. Amino acids: CAISDSGTGGLYGYTF.

The chain joins TRBV14 to TRBJ1-2; 8 bases fit TRBD1. This CDR3 comprises 15 residues. Germline trimming cut 4 bases from V and 6 bases from J; bases unmatched to any gene: 10. Germline CDR1 SGHDN, CDR2 FVKESK. DNA for the CDR3: TGTGCCAGCAGCCTCACTTTCGGGACAGGACATGGCTACACCTTC. It translates to CASSLTFGTGHGYTF.

V gene TRBV28 combines with J gene TRBJ2-7; 10 bases are a match to TRBD1. The CDR3 consists of 14 residues. Trimming at V came to 5 bases and at J to 7 bases, leaving 8 bases not matched to a gene. Per germline, CDR1 MDHEN and CDR2 SYDVKM. The CDR3 nucleotides read TGTGCCAGCAGTGGACAGGGGGGTTCGAGAGAGCAGTACTTC. Protein: CASSGQGGSREQYF. The entire variable domain, with the rest obtained from reference TRBV28 and TRBJ2-7, is as follows: DVKVTQSSRYLVKRTGEKVFLECVQDMDHENMFWYRQDPGLGLRLIYFSYDVKMKEKGDIPEGYSVSREKKERFSLILESASTNQTSMYLCASSGQGGSREQYFGPGTRLTVT.

For the CDR3, the DNA is TGTGCCAGCAGCCCGGGACAGTTCGCCTACGAGCAGTACTTC. Amino acids: CASSPGQFAYEQYF. The chain joins TRBV3-1 (or the pseudogene TRBV3-2) to TRBJ2-7; 7 positions agree with TRBD1. Germline trimming cut 4 bases from V and 2 bases from J; bases unmatched to any gene: 5. The CDR3 runs 14 residues. CDR1 LGHDT and CDR2 YNNKEL come from the germline V gene (reference sequence).